These 12 T cell receptor beta chains were sequenced from one sample in a study of blood T cell repertoires in COVID-19. Data came from immunoSEQ multiplex PCR; TCRdb stores just in-frame clones and leaves some out. Among tens of thousands of clones listed, about 79% were seen once. Material for sequencing was peripheral blood. These receptors came from a human donor in a cohort sampled during active COVID-19.

The V gene is TRBV2, the J gene TRBJ2-1; possibly TRBD1 for D (6 bases). This CDR3 is built from 15 residues. The V gene lost 6 bases and the J gene lost 4 bases, with 16 bases spanning the gap. Germline-derived CDR1 and CDR2 are SNHLY and FYNNEI. Here the CDR3 reads CASSLDRPYYNEQFF. DNA for the CDR3: TGTGCCAGCAGCCTTGACAGGCCGTATTACAATGAGCAGTTCTTC.

The rearrangement uses TRBV5-5 and TRBJ1-5; D gene unclear. The CDR3 extends over 14 amino acids. Germline CDR1 reads SGHKS; CDR2 reads YYEKEE (reference sequence). Trimming took 4 bases from V and 7 from J, leaving 15 bases between them. The chain's CDR3 is CASSIVPRGQPQHF. The CDR3 region has the DNA TGTGCCAGCAGCATCGTACCGCGGGGACAGCCCCAGCATTTT.

The chain couples TRBV29-1 to TRBJ1-1, with D possibly matching TRBD1 (6 bases). Trimming removed 5 bases at V and 8 bases at J, with 12 bases between. The CDR3 contains 11 residues. In germline, CDR1 is SQVTM, CDR2 ANQGSEA. The CDR3 region is CSVPGQPEAFF. The CDR3 nucleotides read TGCAGCGTTCCCGGACAGCCGGAAGCTTTCTTT.

This clone was recorded at least ten times. The chain combines TRBV6-6 with TRBJ2-1; TRBD1 aligns across 9 bases. V shed 6 bases and J 7 bases; nucleotides not matched to a gene: 10. The germline V gene encodes CDR1 MNHNY and CDR2 SVGAGI (reference sequence). There are 15 residues in the CDR3. This chain's CDR3 is CASRDVQGARNEQFF. In nucleotides, the CDR3 is TGTGCCAGCAGGGATGTACAGGGGGCTCGAAATGAGCAGTTCTTC.

In this sample, this clone turned up many times. J is TRBJ2-5 and V is TRBV18, with a possible D match to TRBD2 (5 bases). CDR1 KGHSH and CDR2 LQKENI come from the germline V gene. The CDR3 loop spans 13 amino acids. V was cut by 3 bases and J by 4 bases, with 9 bases left in between. CDR3 protein: CASSPRTLETQYF. As DNA, the CDR3 is TGTGCCAGCTCACCCAGGACTTTAGAGACCCAGTACTTC.

This clone was observed once. This chain uses TRBV10-3 with TRBJ2-5; TRBD2 matches at 7 bases. This CDR3 has 15 amino acids. With V trimmed by 0 bases and J by 1 base, 2 bases remained unmatched. The germline V gene has CDR1 ENHRY and CDR2 SYGVKD. Here the CDR3 DNA reads TGTGCCATCAGTGAGTCGGTAGCGGGCCAAGAGACCCAGTACTTC. Amino acid sequence: CAISESVAGQETQYF.

This clone is medium-sized in the sample. This chain links TRBV28 with TRBJ1-1, with D hard to call. Germline V gives CDR1 MDHEN, CDR2 SYDVKM. Trimming pared 2 bases from V and 8 bases from J, leaving 9 bases between. The CDR3 loop spans 12 amino acids. CDR3 loop: CASSLMGREAFF. The CDR3 DNA sequence: TGTGCCAGCAGTTTAATGGGCAGGGAAGCTTTCTTT.

This chain connects TRBV11-2 to TRBJ2-1; D uncertain. The length of the CDR3 is 13 residues. The germline V gene has CDR1 SGHAT and CDR2 FQNNGV. V was trimmed by 3 bases and J by 5 bases, leaving 8 bases between them. CDR3: CASSFNNHNEQFF. DNA of the CDR3: TGTGCCAGCAGCTTTAACAACCACAATGAGCAGTTCTTC.

CDR3 sequence (DNA): TGTGCCTGGATATTCGGCACCGGGGAGCTGTTTTTT. It specifies CAWIFGTGELFF. The rearrangement uses TRBV30 and TRBJ2-2; D is unclear. Germline CDR1 is GTSNPN and CDR2 is SVGIG (reference sequence). The CDR3 has 12 amino acids. Trimming shortened V by 4 bases and J by 4 bases, and 7 bases separated the two germline ends.

The V and J genes are TRBV13 and TRBJ2-1; D possibly corresponds to TRBD2 (5 bases). CDR1 and CDR2 (germline): PRHDT, FYEKMQ (reference sequence). V lost 2 bases, J lost 0 bases, and 8 bases lay in between. CDR3 length: 15 amino acids. CDR3 sequence (DNA): TGTGCCAGCAGCTTACGAGGGAGCTCCTACAATGAGCAGTTCTTC. It specifies CASSLRGSSYNEQFF.

This chain links TRBV19 with TRBJ1-5; 11 bases fit TRBD1. The germline CDR1 and CDR2 sequences are LNHDA and SQIVND (reference sequence). The ends lost 1 base at V and 7 bases at J; junction bases unmatched: 3. The CDR3 spans 15 residues. CDR3 protein: CASSIGTGGGQPQHF. CDR3 coding DNA: TGTGCCAGTAGTATAGGGACAGGGGGCGGGCAGCCCCAGCATTTT. Full variable domain (outside the CDR3, taken from reference TRBV19 and TRBJ1-5): DGGITQSPKYLFRKEGQNVTLSCEQNLNHDAMYWYRQDPGQGLRLIYYSQIVNDFQKGDIAEGYSVSREKKESFPLTVTSAQKNPTAFYLCASSIGTGGGQPQHFGDGTRLSIL.

This clone was counted a few times. The rearrangement uses TRBV6-1 and TRBJ1-1; 7 nucleotides line up with TRBD1. This CDR3 contains 16 residues. Germline values: CDR1 MNHNS, CDR2 SASEGT. V trimming: 3 bases; J trimming: 0 bases; junction bases outside the gene matches: 7. The CDR3 region has the DNA TGTGCCAGCAGTGATCCGGGACAGATCATGAACACTGAAGCTTTCTTT. The encoded protein is CASSDPGQIMNTEAFF.